The following is a T cell receptor (beta chain) sequence with its context. TCRdb's table, derived via immunoSEQ multiplex PCR, lists solely in-frame clones and lacks some. This sample has some 98,000 clones; approximately 94% occur once, and the top ten carry over 0.2%. Germline CDR1 is SGDLS and CDR2 is YYNGEE. This CDR3 spans 14 amino acids. The germline V and J ends were trimmed by 4 bases and 2 bases, with 12 bases remaining between them. This sample is part of a study of technical replicates of blood from several donors. V usage is TRBV9 and J usage is TRBJ2-5, with TRBD1 as a possible D gene (6 bases). The sequence was obtained from a human donor in good health. The sequenced material came from T cells isolated from PBMCs. CDR3 protein: CASSSGGQQETQYF. CDR3 sequence (DNA): TGTGCCAGCAGCTCCGGAGGACAGCAAGAGACCCAGTACTTC. Together with reference TRBV9 and TRBJ2-5, the CDR3 gives the full variable domain: DSGVTQTPKHLITATGQRVTLRCSPRSGDLSVYWYQQSLDQGLQFLIQYYNGEERAKGNILERFSAQQFPDLHSELNLSSLELGDSALYFCASSSGGQQETQYFGPGTRLLVL.